This TCR beta chain was identified during a study of T cells after yellow fever vaccination. CDR3 length: 13 residues. Trimming stripped 6 bases from V and 7 bases from J, with 10 bases between. Per germline, CDR1 MNHEY and CDR2 SVGAGI. Template-switching 5'RACE yielded the TCR cDNA; a universal primer site and UMIs were added in the process. Using its own MiXCR run on the 5' RACE reads, TCRdb lists one record per CDR3 protein. The repertoire holds some 260,000 distinct CDR3 sequences, with around 5.3% as singletons. This clonotype was recorded many times. The chain has TRBV6-5 and TRBJ1-6; D is undetermined. This receptor was obtained from a man younger than 35 who received the YFV17D yellow fever vaccine. Source: CD4+ T cells sorted from PBMCs, taken on the day of the yellow fever booster vaccination. CDR3 sequence (DNA): TGTGCCAGCAGCCTCTCTCTGAATTCACCCCTCCACTTT. Translated: CASSLSLNSPLHF.